The clone carrying this T cell receptor beta chain has only a few counts. CDR1 SGHNT and CDR2 YYREEE come from the germline V gene (reference sequence). The CDR3 extends over 13 amino acids. Trimming pared 1 base from V and 6 bases from J, leaving 11 bases between. Amplified regions were TCR beta CDR3 sequences from RNA transcripts. Initially, a first-round RT-PCR of the TCR CDR3 employed the HTBI primer set. MiXCR, applied by TCRdb to the multiplex PCR reads, yields one record per CDR3 protein. Here the sample spans 490,000 or so distinct CDR3 sequences, about 20% being singletons. These data originate in a study of T cells in Graves' hyperthyroidism and ophthalmopathy. Orbital computed tomography and thyroid ultrasound, together with serum TRAb and thyroxine and clinical symptoms, were used for diagnoses.

The chain joins TRBV5-4 to TRBJ2-7; D ambiguous. The receptor comes from a woman aged 70 to 79 with Graves' ophthalmopathy. Material: blood. CDR3 DNA sequence: TGTGCCAGCAGCTTGAATGGGGTGGTCGAGCAGTACTTC. Protein product: CASSLNGVVEQYF. The full variable domain, rest sourced from reference TRBV5-4 and TRBJ2-7, is ETGVTQSPTHLIKTRGQQVTLRCSSQSGHNTVSWYQQALGQGPQFIFQYYREEENGRGNFPPRFSGLQFPNYSSELNVNALELDDSALYLCASSLNGVVEQYFGPGTRLTVT.